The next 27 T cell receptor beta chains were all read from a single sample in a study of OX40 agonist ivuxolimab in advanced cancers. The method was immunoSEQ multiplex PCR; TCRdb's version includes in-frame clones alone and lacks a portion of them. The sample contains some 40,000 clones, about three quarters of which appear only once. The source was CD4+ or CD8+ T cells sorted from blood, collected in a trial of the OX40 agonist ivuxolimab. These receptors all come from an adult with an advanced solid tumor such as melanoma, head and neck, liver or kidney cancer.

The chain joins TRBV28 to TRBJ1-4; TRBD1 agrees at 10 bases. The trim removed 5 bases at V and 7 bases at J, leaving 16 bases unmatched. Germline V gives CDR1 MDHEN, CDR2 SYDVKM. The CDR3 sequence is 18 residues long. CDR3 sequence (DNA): TGTGCCAGCAGTCCATACAATCCGACAGGGGGCGGGAGTGAAAAACTGTTTTTT. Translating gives CASSPYNPTGGGSEKLFF.

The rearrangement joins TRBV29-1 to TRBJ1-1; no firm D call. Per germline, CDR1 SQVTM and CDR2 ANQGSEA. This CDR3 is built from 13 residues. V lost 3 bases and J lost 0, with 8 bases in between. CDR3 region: CSVDVGLNTEAFF. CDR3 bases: TGCAGCGTTGATGTCGGCTTGAACACTGAAGCTTTCTTT. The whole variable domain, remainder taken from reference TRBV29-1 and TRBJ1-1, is SAVISQKPSRDICQRGTSLTIQCQVDSQVTMMFWYRQQPGQSLTLIATANQGSEATYESGFVIDKFPISRPNLTFSTLTVSNMSPEDSSIYLCSVDVGLNTEAFFGQGTRLTVV.

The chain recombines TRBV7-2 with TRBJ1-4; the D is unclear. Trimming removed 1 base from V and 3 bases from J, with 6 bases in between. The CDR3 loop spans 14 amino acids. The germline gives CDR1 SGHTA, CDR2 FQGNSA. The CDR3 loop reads CASSLEWANEKLFF. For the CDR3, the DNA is TGTGCCAGCAGCTTAGAGTGGGCTAATGAAAAACTGTTTTTT.

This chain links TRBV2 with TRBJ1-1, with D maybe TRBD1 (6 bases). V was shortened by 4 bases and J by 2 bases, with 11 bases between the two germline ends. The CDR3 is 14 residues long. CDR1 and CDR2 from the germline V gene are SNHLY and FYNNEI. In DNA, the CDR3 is TGTGCCAGCAGTGGGGAGGGGGGAAACACTGAAGCTTTCTTT. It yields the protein CASSGEGGNTEAFF.

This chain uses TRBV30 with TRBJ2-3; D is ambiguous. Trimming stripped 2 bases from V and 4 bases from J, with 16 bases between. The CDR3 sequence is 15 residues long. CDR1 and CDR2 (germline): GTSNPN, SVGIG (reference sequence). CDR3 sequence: CAWSPHGPGADTQYF. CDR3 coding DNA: TGTGCCTGGAGTCCCCACGGGCCTGGGGCAGATACGCAGTATTTT.

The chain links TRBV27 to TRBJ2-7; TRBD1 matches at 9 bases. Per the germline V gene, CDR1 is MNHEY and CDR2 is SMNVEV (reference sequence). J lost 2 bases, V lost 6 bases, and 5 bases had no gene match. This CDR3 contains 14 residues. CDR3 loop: CASRTTGGPYEQYF. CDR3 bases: TGTGCCAGCAGAACGACAGGGGGGCCCTACGAGCAGTACTTC.

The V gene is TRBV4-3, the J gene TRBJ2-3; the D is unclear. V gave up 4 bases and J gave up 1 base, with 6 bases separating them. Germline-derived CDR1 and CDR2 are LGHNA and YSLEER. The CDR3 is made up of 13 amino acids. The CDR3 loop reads CASSLRGTDTQYF. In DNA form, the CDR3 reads TGCGCCAGCAGCCTTCGTGGCACAGATACGCAGTATTTT.

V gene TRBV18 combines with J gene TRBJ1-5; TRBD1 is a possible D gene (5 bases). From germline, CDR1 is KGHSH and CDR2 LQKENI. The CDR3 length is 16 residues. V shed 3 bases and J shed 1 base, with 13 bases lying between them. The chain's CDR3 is CASSPGQGLSNQPQHF. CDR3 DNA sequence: TGTGCCAGCTCACCGGGGCAGGGATTGAGCAATCAGCCCCAGCATTTT.

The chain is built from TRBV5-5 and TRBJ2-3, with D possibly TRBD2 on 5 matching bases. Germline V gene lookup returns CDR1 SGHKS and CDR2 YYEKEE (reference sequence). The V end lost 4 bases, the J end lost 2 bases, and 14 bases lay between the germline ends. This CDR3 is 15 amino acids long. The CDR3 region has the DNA TGTGCCAGCAGCCCGATGCCGGGGATCACAGATACGCAGTATTTT. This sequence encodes CASSPMPGITDTQYF.

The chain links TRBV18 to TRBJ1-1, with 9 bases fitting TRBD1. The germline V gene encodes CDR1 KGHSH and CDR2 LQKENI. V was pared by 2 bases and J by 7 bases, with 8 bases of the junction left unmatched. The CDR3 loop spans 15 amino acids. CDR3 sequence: CASSPTGGRWGEAFF. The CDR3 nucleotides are TGTGCCAGCTCACCAACAGGGGGCAGGTGGGGTGAAGCTTTCTTT.

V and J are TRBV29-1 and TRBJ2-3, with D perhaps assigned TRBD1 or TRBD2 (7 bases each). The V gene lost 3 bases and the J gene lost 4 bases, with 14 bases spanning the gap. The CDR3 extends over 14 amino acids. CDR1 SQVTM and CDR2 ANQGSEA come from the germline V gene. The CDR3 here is CSVDYPGGADTQYF. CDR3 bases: TGCAGCGTTGACTACCCAGGGGGGGCAGATACGCAGTATTTT.

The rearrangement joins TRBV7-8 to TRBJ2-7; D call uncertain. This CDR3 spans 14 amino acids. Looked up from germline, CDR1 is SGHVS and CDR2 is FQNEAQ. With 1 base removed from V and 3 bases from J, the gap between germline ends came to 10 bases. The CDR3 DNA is TGTGCCAGCAGCTTAGAGACACAATTCTACGAGCAGTACTTC. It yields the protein CASSLETQFYEQYF.

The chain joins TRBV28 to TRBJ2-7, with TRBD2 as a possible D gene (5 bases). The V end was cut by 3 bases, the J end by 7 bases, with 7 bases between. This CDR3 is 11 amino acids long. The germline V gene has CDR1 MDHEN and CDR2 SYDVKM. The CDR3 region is CASSFSGEQYF. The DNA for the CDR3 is TGTGCCAGCAGTTTCAGCGGTGAGCAGTACTTC.

The chain's CDR3 is CAWSEAINYGYTF. The CDR3 coding sequence is TGTGCCTGGAGTGAAGCGATTAACTATGGCTACACCTTC. The chain is built from TRBV30 and TRBJ1-2; no clear D gene. The CDR3 has 13 amino acids. The germline V gene encodes CDR1 GTSNPN and CDR2 SVGIG (reference sequence). V was trimmed by 1 base and J by 1 base, leaving 7 bases between them.

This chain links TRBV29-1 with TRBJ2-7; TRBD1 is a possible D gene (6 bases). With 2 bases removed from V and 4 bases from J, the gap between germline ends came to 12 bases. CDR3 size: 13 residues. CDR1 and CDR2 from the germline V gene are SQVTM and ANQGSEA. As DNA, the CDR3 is TGCAGCGTTGAACTACAGGGAAGTTACGAGCAGTACTTC. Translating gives CSVELQGSYEQYF.

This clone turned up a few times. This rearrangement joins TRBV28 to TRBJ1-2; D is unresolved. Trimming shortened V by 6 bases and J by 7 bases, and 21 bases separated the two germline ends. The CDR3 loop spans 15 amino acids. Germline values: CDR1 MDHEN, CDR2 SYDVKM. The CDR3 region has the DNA TGTGCCAGCAGGGTGGGTAGGCTCCTCGCCGGTGGCTACACCTTC. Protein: CASRVGRLLAGGYTF.

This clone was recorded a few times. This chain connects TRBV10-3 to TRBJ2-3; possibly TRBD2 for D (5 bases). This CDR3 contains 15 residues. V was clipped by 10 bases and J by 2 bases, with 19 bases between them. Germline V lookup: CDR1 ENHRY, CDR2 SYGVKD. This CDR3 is CATVREGSVTDTQYF. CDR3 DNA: TGTGCCACCGTCCGGGAAGGGTCAGTCACAGATACGCAGTATTTT.

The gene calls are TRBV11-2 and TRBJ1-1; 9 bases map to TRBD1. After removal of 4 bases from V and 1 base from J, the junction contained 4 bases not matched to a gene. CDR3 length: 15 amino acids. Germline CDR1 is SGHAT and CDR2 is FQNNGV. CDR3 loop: CASSSQGARNTEAFF. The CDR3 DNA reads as TGTGCCAGCAGCTCACAGGGGGCCAGGAACACTGAAGCTTTCTTT.

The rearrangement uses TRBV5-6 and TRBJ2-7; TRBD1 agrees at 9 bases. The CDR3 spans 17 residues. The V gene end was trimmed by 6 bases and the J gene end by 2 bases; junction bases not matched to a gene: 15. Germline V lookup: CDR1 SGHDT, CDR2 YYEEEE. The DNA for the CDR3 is TGTGCCAGCAAGTTGGACAGGGGATTAGACCTTACCTACGAGCAGTACTTC. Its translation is CASKLDRGLDLTYEQYF.

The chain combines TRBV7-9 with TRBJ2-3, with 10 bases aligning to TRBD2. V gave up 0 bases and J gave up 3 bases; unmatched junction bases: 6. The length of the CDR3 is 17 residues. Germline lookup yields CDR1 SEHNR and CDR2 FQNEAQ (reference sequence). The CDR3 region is CASSLAKREGRTDTQYF. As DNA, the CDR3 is TGTGCCAGCAGCTTAGCCAAGCGGGAGGGGAGGACAGATACGCAGTATTTT.

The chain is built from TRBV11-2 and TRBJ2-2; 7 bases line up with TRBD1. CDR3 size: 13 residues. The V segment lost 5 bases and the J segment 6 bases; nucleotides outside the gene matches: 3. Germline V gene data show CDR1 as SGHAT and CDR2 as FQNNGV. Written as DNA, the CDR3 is TGTGCCAGCAGCATAACAGGGGCCGGGGAGCTGTTTTTT. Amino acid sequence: CASSITGAGELFF.

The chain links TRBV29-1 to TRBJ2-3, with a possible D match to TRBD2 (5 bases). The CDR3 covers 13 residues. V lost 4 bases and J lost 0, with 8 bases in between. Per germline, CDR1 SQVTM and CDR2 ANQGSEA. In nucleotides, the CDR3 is TGCAGCGTTGTTAAGCGGAGCACAGATACGCAGTATTTT. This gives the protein CSVVKRSTDTQYF.

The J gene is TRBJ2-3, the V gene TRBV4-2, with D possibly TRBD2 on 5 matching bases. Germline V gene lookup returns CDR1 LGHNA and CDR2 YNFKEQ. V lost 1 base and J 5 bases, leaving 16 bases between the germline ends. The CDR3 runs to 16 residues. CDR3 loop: CASSQGWRATEDTQYF. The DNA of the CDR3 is TGTGCCAGCAGCCAAGGTTGGCGGGCGACGGAAGATACGCAGTATTTT.

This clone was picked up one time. The CDR3 here is CASSPSRQGTEAFF. CDR3 DNA sequence: TGTGCCAGTAGTCCCTCCCGGCAGGGCACTGAAGCTTTCTTT. The V call is TRBV19, the J call TRBJ1-1, with D perhaps matching TRBD1 (5 bases). Germline V gives CDR1 LNHDA, CDR2 SQIVND (reference sequence). This CDR3 has 14 residues. Between the trimmed V and J ends, which lost 5 bases and 4 bases, there was a span of 14 bases.

CDR3 bases: TGTGCCAGCAGCTTAGACCAGGGGGCCGGCTATGGCTACACCTTC. This sequence encodes CASSLDQGAGYGYTF. The gene calls are TRBV11-2 and TRBJ1-2, with 8 bases identical to TRBD1. The CDR3 is made up of 15 amino acids. Germline-derived CDR1 and CDR2 are SGHAT and FQNNGV. V shed 0 bases, J shed 4 bases, and the junction held 4 bases outside the gene matches. The full variable domain, in which reference TRBV11-2 and TRBJ1-2 provide the parts outside the CDR3, is EAGVAQSPRYKIIEKRQSVAFWCNPISGHATLYWYQQILGQGPKLLIQFQNNGVVDDSQLPKDRFSAERLKGVDSTLKIQPAKLEDSAVYLCASSLDQGAGYGYTFGSGTRLTVV.

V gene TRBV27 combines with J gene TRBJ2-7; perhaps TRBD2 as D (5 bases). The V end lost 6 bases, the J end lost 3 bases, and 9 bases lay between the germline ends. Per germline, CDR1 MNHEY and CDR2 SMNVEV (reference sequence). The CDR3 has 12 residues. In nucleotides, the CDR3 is TGTGCCAGCAGCTCTAGCTACTACGAGCAGTACTTC. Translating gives CASSSSYYEQYF.

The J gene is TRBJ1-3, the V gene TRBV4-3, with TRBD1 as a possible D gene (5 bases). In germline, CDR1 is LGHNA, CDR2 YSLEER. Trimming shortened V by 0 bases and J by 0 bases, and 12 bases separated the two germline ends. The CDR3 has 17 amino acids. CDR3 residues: CASSQEAAGNSGNTIYF. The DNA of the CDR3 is TGCGCCAGCAGCCAAGAAGCGGCAGGGAACTCTGGAAACACCATATATTTT.